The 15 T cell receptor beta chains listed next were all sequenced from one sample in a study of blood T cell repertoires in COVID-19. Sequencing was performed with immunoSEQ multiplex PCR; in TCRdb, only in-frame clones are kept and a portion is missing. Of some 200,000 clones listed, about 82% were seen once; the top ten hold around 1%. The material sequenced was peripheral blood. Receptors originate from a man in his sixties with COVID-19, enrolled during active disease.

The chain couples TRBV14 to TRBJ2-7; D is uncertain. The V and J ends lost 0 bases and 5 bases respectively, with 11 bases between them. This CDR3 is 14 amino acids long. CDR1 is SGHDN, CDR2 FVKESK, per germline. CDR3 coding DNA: TGTGCCAGCAGCCAAGAATGGGCAGTTAACGAGCAGTACTTC. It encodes CASSQEWAVNEQYF.

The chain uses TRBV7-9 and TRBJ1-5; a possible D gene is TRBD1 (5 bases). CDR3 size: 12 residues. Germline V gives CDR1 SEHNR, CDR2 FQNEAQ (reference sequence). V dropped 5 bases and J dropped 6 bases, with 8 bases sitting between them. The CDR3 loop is CASSRDSQPQHF. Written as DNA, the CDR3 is TGTGCCAGCAGCCGCGACAGTCAGCCCCAGCATTTT.

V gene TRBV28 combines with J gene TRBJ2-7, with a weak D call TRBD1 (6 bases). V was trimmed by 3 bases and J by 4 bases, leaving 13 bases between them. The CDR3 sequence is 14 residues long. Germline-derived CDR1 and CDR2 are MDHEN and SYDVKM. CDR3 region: CASSLPGGAYEQYF. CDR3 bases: TGTGCCAGCAGTTTGCCTGGGGGCGCTTACGAGCAGTACTTC.

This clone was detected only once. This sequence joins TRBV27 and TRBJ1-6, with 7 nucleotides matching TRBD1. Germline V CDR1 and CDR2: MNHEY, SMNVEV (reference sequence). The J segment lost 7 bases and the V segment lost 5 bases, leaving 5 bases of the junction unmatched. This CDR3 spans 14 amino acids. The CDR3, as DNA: TGTGCCAGCAGTCCTTTGACAGGGAATTCACCCCTCCACTTT. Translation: CASSPLTGNSPLHF.

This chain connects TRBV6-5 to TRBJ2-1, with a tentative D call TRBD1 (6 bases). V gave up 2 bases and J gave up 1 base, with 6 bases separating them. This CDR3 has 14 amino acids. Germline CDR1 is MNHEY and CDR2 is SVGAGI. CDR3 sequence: CASSYGQSYNEQFF. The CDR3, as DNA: TGTGCCAGCAGTTACGGACAGTCCTACAATGAGCAGTTCTTC.

In DNA, the CDR3 is TGCGCCAGCAGCCAAGGACGAGACAGCTCCTACGAGCAGTACTTC. As protein: CASSQGRDSSYEQYF. V usage is TRBV4-3 and J usage is TRBJ2-7, with a possible D match to TRBD1 (5 bases). This CDR3 has 15 amino acids. Germline V gives CDR1 LGHNA, CDR2 YSLEER. Trimming pared 1 base from V and 0 bases from J, leaving 10 bases between.

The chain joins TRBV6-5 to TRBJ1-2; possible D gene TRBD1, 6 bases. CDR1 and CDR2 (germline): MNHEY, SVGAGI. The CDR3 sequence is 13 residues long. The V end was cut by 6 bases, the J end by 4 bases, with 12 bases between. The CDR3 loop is CASRLGTSYGYTF. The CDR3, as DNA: TGTGCCAGCAGACTGGGGACATCCTATGGCTACACCTTC.

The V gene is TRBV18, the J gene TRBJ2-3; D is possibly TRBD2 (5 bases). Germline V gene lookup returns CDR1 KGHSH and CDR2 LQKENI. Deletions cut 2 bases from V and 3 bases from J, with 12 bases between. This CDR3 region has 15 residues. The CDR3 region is CASSPAGISTDTQYF. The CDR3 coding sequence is TGTGCCAGCTCACCAGCGGGTATAAGTACAGATACGCAGTATTTT.

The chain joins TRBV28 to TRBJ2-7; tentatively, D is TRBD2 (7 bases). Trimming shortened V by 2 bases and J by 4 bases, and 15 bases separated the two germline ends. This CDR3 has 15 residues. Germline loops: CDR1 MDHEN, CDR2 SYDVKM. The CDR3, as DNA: TGTGCCAGCAGTTTAGGGGGCGGGAGCGGTTACGAGCAGTACTTC. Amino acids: CASSLGGGSGYEQYF. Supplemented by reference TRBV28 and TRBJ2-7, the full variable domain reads DVKVTQSSRYLVKRTGEKVFLECVQDMDHENMFWYRQDPGLGLRLIYFSYDVKMKEKGDIPEGYSVSREKKERFSLILESASTNQTSMYLCASSLGGGSGYEQYFGPGTRLTVT.

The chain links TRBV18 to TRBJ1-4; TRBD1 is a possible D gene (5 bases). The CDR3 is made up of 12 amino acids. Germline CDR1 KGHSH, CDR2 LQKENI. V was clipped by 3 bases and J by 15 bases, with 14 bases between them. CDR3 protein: CASSPGVEGLFF. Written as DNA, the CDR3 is TGTGCCAGCTCACCGGGCGTGGAGGGGTTGTTTTTT.

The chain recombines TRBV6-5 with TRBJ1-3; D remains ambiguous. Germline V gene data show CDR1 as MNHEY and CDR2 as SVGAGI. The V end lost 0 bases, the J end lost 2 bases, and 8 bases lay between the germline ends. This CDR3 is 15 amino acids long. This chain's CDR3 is CASSYSTLPGNTIYF. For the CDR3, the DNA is TGTGCCAGCAGTTACTCGACACTCCCTGGAAACACCATATATTTT.

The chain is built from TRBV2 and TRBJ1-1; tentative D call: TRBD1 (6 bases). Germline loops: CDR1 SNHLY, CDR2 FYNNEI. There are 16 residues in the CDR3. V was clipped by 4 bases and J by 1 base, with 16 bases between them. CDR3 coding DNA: TGTGCCAGCAGTGGTACAGGGACCCCTGGGAACACTGAAGCTTTCTTT. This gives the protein CASSGTGTPGNTEAFF.

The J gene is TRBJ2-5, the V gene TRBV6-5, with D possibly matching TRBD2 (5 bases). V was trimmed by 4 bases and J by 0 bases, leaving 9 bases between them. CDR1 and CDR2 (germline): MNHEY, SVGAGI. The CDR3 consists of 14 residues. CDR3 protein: CASSWRLDQETQYF. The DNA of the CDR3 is TGTGCCAGCAGTTGGAGGTTGGACCAAGAGACCCAGTACTTC.

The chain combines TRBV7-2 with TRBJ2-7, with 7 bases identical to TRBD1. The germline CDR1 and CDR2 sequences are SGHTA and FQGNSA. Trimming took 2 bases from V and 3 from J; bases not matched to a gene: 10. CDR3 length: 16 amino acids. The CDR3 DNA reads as TGTGCCAGCAGCTTAAGGTACTGGACAGGACACTACGAGCAGTACTTC. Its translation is CASSLRYWTGHYEQYF. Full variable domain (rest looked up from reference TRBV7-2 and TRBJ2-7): GAGVSQSPSNKVTEKGKDVELRCDPISGHTALYWYRQSLGQGLEFLIYFQGNSAPDKSGLPSDRFSAERTGGSVSTLTIQRTQQEDSAVYLCASSLRYWTGHYEQYFGPGTRLTVT.

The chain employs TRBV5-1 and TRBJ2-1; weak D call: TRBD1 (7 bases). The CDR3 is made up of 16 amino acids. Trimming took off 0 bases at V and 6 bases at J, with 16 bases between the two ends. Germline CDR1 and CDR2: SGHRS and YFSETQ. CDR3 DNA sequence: TGCGCCAGCAGCTTGGGGCGGGACAGTAGGGGCAATGAGCAGTTCTTC. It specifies CASSLGRDSRGNEQFF. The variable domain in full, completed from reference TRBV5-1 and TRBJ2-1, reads KAGVTQTPRYLIKTRGQQVTLSCSPISGHRSVSWYQQTPGQGLQFLFEYFSETQRNKGNFPGRFSGRQFSNSRSEMNVSTLELGDSALYLCASSLGRDSRGNEQFFGPGTRLTVL.